This TCR beta chain was found in a study of T cells in localized non-small cell lung cancer. This clone has just one count. Assay: immunoSEQ multiplex PCR; the TCRdb copy retains only in-frame clones and omits some. The table has approximately 43,000 clones, about 90% seen once. The TCR comes from a female donor older than 55 with stage I squamous cell lung carcinoma. The material sequenced was peripheral blood, taken before any cancer treatment.

In nucleotides, the CDR3 is TGTGCCAGCAGCTCCAGCGGAGAGGGGTCAGCCCAGTACTTC. It codes for CASSSSGEGSAQYF. J is TRBJ2-5 and V is TRBV7-3, with D perhaps matching TRBD1 or TRBD2 (5 bases each). Per germline, CDR1 SGHTA and CDR2 FQGTGA. Between the trimmed V and J ends, which lost 4 bases and 9 bases, there was a span of 18 bases. This CDR3 has 14 amino acids. Drawing the rest from reference TRBV7-3 and TRBJ2-5, the complete variable domain is GAGVSQTPSNKVTEKGKYVELRCDPISGHTALYWYRQSLGQGPEFLIYFQGTGAADDSGLPNDRFFAVRPEGSVSTLKIQRTERGDSAVYLCASSSSGEGSAQYFGPGTRLLVL.